The 5 T cell receptor beta chains below come from one sample, sequenced in a study of T cells after yellow fever vaccination. TCRdb re-called the 5' RACE reads through MiXCR, storing one row per CDR3 protein. This sample carries about 45,000 distinct CDR3 sequences, 6.8% of them seen once, and the ten largest clones take about 15%. Sequenced here: CD8+ T cells not binding an NS4B(214-222) dextramer, sorted from PBMCs, sampled 45 days after the yellow fever booster vaccination. The receptors were gathered from a man aged 30 to 39 who received the YFV17D yellow fever vaccine.

Details on this clonotype: A much larger clone is a single base away; this may be a read error. The V gene is TRBV29-1, the J gene TRBJ2-7, with TRBD2 matching 8 bases. The V and J ends lost 5 bases and 0 bases, in that order; junction bases with no gene match: 3. The CDR3 is made up of 13 amino acids. CDR1 is SQVTM and CDR2 is ANQGSEA in the germline V gene. In DNA, the CDR3 is TGCAGCGTTTTAGCGGGGCGCTCCTACGAGCAGTACTTC. Translated: CSVLAGRSYEQYF.

This clonotype came up many times. This chain links TRBV9 with TRBJ2-1, with 10 bases matching TRBD1. Germline values: CDR1 SGDLS, CDR2 YYNGEE. The V segment lost 4 bases and the J segment 5 bases; nucleotides outside the gene matches: 12. The CDR3 length is 17 residues. The CDR3 region is CASSPRPGTGVHNEQFF. CDR3 coding DNA: TGTGCCAGCAGCCCGCGACCCGGGACAGGGGTGCACAATGAGCAGTTCTTC.

This clonotype was seen at least ten times. The rearrangement links TRBV6-6 to TRBJ2-5; D unresolved. Germline CDR1 reads MNHNY; CDR2 reads SVGAGI (reference sequence). V lost 0 bases and J lost 5, with 4 bases in between. The CDR3 is made up of 12 amino acids. The CDR3 reads CASSYSGETQYF. The CDR3 DNA sequence: TGTGCCAGCAGTTACTCTGGGGAGACCCAGTACTTC.

This clonotype showed up many times. The chain links TRBV4-3 to TRBJ2-1; 8 nucleotides agree with TRBD2. The CDR3 has 17 amino acids. V lost 0 bases and J lost 8; bases outside the gene matches: 12. The germline V gene encodes CDR1 LGHNA and CDR2 YSLEER. In nucleotides, the CDR3 is TGCGCCAGCAGCCAAGATCTACTAGCGGAGGTTAACCATGAGCAGTTCTTC. Amino acids: CASSQDLLAEVNHEQFF.

Only a few counts were recorded for this clonotype. The V and J genes are TRBV5-1 and TRBJ2-3; D gene ambiguous. There are 13 residues in the CDR3. V lost 2 bases to trimming and J lost 1 base, with 5 bases between them. From germline, CDR1 is SGHRS and CDR2 YFSETQ. In DNA form, the CDR3 reads TGCGCCAGCAGCTTTTTCGGCACAGATACGCAGTATTTT. Its translation is CASSFFGTDTQYF.